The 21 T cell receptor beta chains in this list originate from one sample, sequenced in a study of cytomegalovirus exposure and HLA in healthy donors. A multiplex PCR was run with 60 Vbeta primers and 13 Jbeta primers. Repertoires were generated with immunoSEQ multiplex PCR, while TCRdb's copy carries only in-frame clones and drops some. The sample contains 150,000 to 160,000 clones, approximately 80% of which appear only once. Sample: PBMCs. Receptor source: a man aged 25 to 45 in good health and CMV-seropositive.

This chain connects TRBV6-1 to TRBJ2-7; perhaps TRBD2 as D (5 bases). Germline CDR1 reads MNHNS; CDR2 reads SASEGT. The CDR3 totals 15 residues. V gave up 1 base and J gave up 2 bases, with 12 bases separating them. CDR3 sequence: CASSEEVEAAYEQYF. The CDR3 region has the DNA TGTGCCAGCAGTGAAGAAGTGGAGGCGGCCTACGAGCAGTACTTC.

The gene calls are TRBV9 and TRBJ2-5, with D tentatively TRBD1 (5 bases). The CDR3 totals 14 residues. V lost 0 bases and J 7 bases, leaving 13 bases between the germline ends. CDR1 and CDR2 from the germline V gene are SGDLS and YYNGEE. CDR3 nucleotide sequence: TGTGCCAGCAGCGTAGATACCGCCACAGGGACCCAGTACTTC. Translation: CASSVDTATGTQYF.

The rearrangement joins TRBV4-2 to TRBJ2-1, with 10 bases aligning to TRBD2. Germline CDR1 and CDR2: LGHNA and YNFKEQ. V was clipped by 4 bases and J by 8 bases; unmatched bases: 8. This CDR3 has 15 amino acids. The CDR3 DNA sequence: TGTGCCAGCAGCCCCCGAGCGGGAGGGTACGATGAGCAGTTCTTC. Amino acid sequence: CASSPRAGGYDEQFF.

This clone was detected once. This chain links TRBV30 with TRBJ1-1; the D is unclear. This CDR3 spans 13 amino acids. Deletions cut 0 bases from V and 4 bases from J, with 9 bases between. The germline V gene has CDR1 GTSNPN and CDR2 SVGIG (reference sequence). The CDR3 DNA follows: TGTGCCTGGAGTGTACGGGCGGGCACTGAAGCTTTCTTT. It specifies CAWSVRAGTEAFF. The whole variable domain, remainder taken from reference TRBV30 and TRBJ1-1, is SQTIHQWPATLVQPVGSPLSLECTVEGTSNPNLYWYRQAAGRGLQLLFYSVGIGQISSEVPQNLSASRPQDRQFILSSKKLLLSDSGFYLCAWSVRAGTEAFFGQGTRLTVV.

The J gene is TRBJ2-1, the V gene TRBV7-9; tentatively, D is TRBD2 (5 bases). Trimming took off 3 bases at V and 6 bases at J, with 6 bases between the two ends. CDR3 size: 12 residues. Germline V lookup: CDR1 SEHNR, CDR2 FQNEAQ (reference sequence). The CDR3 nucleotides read TGTGCCAGCAGCTTTCGGGGCAATGAGCAGTTCTTC. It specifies CASSFRGNEQFF.

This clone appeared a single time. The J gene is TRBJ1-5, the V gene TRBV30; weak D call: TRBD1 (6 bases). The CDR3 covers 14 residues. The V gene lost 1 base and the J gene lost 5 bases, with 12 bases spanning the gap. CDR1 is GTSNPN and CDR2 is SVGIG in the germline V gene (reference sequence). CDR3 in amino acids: CAWSEDRWDQPQHF. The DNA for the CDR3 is TGTGCCTGGAGTGAGGACAGATGGGATCAGCCCCAGCATTTT.

CDR3 amino acids: CASSEGLAVYEQYF. The DNA for the CDR3 is TGTGCCAGCAGCGAGGGGCTAGCGGTCTACGAGCAGTACTTC. The chain combines TRBV5-4 with TRBJ2-7, with TRBD2 identical over 7 bases. CDR3 length: 14 amino acids. Germline CDR1 and CDR2: SGHNT and YYREEE (reference sequence). The V gene end was trimmed by 4 bases and the J gene end by 3 bases; junction bases not matched to a gene: 7.

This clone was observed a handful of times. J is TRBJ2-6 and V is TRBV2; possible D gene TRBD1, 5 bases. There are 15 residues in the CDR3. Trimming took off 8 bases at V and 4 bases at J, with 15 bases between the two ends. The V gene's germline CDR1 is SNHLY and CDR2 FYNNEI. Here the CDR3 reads CASRQGTLGANVLTF. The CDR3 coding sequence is TGTGCCAGCCGGCAGGGCACCCTCGGGGCCAACGTCCTGACTTTC.

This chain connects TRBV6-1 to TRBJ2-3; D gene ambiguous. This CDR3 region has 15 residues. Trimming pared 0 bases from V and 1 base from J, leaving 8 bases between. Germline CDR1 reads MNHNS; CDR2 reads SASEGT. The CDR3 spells CASSEAAHGTDTQYF. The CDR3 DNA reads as TGTGCCAGCAGTGAAGCGGCACACGGCACAGATACGCAGTATTTT.

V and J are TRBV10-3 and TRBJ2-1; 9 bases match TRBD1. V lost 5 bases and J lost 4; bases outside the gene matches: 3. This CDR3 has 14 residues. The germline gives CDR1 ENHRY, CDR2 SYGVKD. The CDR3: CAISTGGAYNEQFF. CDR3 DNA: TGTGCCATCAGTACAGGGGGCGCTTACAATGAGCAGTTCTTC.

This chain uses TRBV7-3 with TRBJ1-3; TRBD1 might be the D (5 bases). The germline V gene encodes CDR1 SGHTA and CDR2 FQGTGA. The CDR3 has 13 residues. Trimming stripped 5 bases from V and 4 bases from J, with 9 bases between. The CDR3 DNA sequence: TGTGCCAGCAGCGAAGCAGGGGGAAACACCATATATTTT. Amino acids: CASSEAGGNTIYF.

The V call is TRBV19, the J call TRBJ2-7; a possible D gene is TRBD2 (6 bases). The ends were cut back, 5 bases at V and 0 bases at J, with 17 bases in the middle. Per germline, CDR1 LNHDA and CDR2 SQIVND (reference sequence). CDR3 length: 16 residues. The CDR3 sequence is CASSQQGLPASYEQYF. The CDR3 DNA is TGTGCCAGTAGTCAGCAGGGACTCCCCGCCTCCTACGAGCAGTACTTC. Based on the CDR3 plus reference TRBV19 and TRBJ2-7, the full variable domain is DGGITQSPKYLFRKEGQNVTLSCEQNLNHDAMYWYRQDPGQGLRLIYYSQIVNDFQKGDIAEGYSVSREKKESFPLTVTSAQKNPTAFYLCASSQQGLPASYEQYFGPGTRLTVT.

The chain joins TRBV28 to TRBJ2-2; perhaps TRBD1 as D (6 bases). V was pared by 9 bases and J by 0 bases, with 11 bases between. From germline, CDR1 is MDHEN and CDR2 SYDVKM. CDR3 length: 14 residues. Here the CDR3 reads CASFQGSNTGELFF. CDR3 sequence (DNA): TGTGCCAGTTTTCAGGGGTCGAACACCGGGGAGCTGTTTTTT. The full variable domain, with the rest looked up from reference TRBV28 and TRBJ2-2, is DVKVTQSSRYLVKRTGEKVFLECVQDMDHENMFWYRQDPGLGLRLIYFSYDVKMKEKGDIPEGYSVSREKKERFSLILESASTNQTSMYLCASFQGSNTGELFFGEGSRLTVL.

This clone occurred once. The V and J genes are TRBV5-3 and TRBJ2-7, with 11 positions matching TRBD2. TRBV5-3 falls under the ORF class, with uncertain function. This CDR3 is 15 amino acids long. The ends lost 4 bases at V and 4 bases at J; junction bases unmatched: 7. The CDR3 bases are TGTGCCAGAAGCCCACCGGGACTAGCGGCTTACGAGCAGTACTTC. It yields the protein CARSPPGLAAYEQYF.

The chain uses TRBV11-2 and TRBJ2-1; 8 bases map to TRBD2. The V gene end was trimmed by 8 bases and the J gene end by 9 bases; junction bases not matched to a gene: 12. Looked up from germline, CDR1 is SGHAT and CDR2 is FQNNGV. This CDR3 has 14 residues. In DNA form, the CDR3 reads TGTGCCAGCGGCAAAGCGGGAGTTGATCCTGAGCAGTTCTTC. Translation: CASGKAGVDPEQFF.

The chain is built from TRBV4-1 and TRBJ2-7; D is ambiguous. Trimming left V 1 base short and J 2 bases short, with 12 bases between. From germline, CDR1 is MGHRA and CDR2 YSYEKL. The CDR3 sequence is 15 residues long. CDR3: CASSQGPGMTYEQYF. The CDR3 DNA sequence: TGCGCCAGCAGCCAAGGCCCAGGTATGACCTACGAGCAGTACTTC.

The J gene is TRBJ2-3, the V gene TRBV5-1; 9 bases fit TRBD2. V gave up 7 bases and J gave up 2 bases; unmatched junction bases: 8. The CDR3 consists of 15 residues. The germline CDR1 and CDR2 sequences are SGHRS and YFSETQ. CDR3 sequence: CASCSGSCHTDTQYF. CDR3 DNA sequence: TGCGCCAGCTGTAGCGGGAGTTGCCACACAGATACGCAGTATTTT.

Here the CDR3 reads CASSQLRHEQYF. The CDR3 bases are TGTGCCAGCAGCCAACTACGACACGAGCAGTACTTC. The chain couples TRBV28 to TRBJ2-7, with D uncertain. From germline, CDR1 is MDHEN and CDR2 SYDVKM. The CDR3 has 12 residues. The V gene lost 6 bases and the J gene lost 5 bases, with 11 bases spanning the gap.

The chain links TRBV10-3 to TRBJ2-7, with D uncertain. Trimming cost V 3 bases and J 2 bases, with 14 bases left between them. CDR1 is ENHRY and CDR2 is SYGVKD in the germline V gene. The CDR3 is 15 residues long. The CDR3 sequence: CAISDRGITAYEQYF. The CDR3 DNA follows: TGTGCCATCAGTGACCGCGGAATTACGGCCTACGAGCAGTACTTC.

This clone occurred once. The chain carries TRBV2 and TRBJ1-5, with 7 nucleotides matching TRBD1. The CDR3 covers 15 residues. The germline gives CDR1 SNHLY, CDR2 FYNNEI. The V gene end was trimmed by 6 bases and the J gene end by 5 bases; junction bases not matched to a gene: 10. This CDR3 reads CASRERRGQDQPQHF. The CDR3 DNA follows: TGTGCCAGCAGGGAGAGAAGGGGGCAGGATCAGCCCCAGCATTTT.

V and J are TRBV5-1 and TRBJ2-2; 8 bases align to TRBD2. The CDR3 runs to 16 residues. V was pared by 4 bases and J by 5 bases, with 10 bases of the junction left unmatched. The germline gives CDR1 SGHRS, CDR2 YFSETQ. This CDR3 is CASSLAGGRDTGELFF. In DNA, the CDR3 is TGCGCCAGCAGCCTCGCGGGAGGCCGGGATACCGGGGAGCTGTTTTTT.